The rows below give T cell receptor beta chains drawn from one sample of a study of PD-1 blockade in classical Hodgkin lymphoma. Profiling relied on immunoSEQ multiplex PCR, and the TCRdb table lists in-frame clones only, not all of them. The profile shows about 43,000 clones, about 65% of them singletons. Sample: peripheral blood mononuclear cells (PBMCs), taken before the second cycle of nivolumab. Receptors were obtained from a human donor with classical Hodgkin lymphoma. The CDR3 runs from the conserved cysteine through the conserved F or W. A D gene is named only where the DNA matches it firmly. The size of a clone is reported for some rows only, either as once, few or many, or as a class for expanded clones.

TRBJ1-1,TRBV30,few,NA,TGTGCCTGGAGTTCATGGGGGCACACTGAAGCTTTCTTT,CAWSSWGHTEAFF
TRBJ2-7,TRBV19,NA,NA,TGTGCCAGTAGTATAGAGGTATTCCACGAGCAGTACTTC,CASSIEVFHEQYF
TRBJ2-2,TRBV27,NA,TRBD2,TGTGCCAGCAGTTCTAGCGGGGGGAACACCGGGGAGCTGTTTTTT,CASSSSGGNTGELFF
TRBJ2-7,TRBV27,NA,NA,TGTGCCAGCAGTTTAATGGGGATAAGCTACGAGCAGTACTTC,CASSLMGISYEQYF
TRBJ2-3,TRBV11-2,NA,TRBD2,TGTGCCAGCAGCTTAGCCCCACGTTTGGGAGCGGGAACAGATACGCAGTATTTT,CASSLAPRLGAGTDTQYF
TRBJ1-4,TRBV7-8,NA,NA,TGTGCCAGCAGCTCCCTTATCGGTGTTGGTACAACTAATGAAAAACTGTTTTTT,CASSSLIGVGTTNEKLFF
TRBJ2-1,TRBV21-1,NA,NA,TGTGCCAGCAGGACCCGCAGGGACTTCTCCTACAATGAGCAGTTCTTC,CASRTRRDFSYNEQFF
TRBJ2-7,TRBV5-6,NA,NA,TGTGCCAGCAGCTGGGGGGTCGGTATTCAGTACTTC,CASSWGVGIQYF
TRBJ1-2,TRBV7-9,NA,TRBD1,TGTGCCAGCAGCGTCGGGACAGGACTTACAAACTATGGCTACACCTTC,CASSVGTGLTNYGYTF
TRBJ2-3,TRBV19,NA,NA,TGTGCCAGTAAAACACAGGCTAGCACAGATACGCAGTATTTT,CASKTQASTDTQYF
TRBJ1-1,TRBV7-8,NA,NA,TGTGCCAGCAGCTTAGAGTCCGCTGCTTTCTTT,CASSLESAAFF
TRBJ1-4,TRBV30,NA,NA,TGTGCCTGGACCCTCCGAGGGGGTCGTGAAAAACTGTTTTTT,CAWTLRGGREKLFF
TRBJ1-6,TRBV30,few,NA,TGTGCCTGGAAAGGGGAGGATTCACCCCTCCACTTT,CAWKGEDSPLHF
TRBJ1-1,TRBV4-3,once,NA,TGCGCCAGCAGCCAGTGGACAGCGAACACTGAAGCTTTCTTT,CASSQWTANTEAFF
TRBJ2-7,TRBV28,NA,NA,TGTGCCAGCAGTTTTCCGGGCTCCTACGAGCAGTACTTC,CASSFPGSYEQYF
TRBJ1-6,TRBV6-5,NA,NA,TGTGCCAGCAGTTACGAGAGCTCCTATAATTCACCCCTCCACTTT,CASSYESSYNSPLHF
TRBJ2-6,TRBV7-9,NA,NA,TGTGCCAGCGCCCCTGGGGCCAACGTCCTGACTTTC,CASAPGANVLTF
TRBJ2-7,TRBV18,NA,NA,TGTGCCAGCACAACCCCGGGGAGAGCCTACGAGCAGTACTTC,CASTTPGRAYEQYF
TRBJ2-3,TRBV19,NA,NA,TGTGCCACTCGTCGGGGCGGGCCTACAGATACGCAGTATTTT,CATRRGGPTDTQYF
TRBJ2-7,TRBV7-8,NA,NA,TGTGCCAGCAGCCACAGACGGAGACGGGCAGGAAGCTCCTACGAGCAGTACTTC,CASSHRRRRAGSSYEQYF
TRBJ2-7,TRBV25-1,NA,NA,TGTGCCAGCAGTGAATCGGGTCGAAGGGGCGAGCAGTACTTC,CASSESGRRGEQYF
TRBJ1-1,TRBV28,few,NA,TGTGCCAGCAGTCTTCCCCGGTTGACGGCTTTCTTT,CASSLPRLTAFF
TRBJ2-3,TRBV19,once,TRBD2,TGTGCCAGTAGTACCCCCGTCAATACTAGCGGGAGCCCAGATACGCAGTATTTT,CASSTPVNTSGSPDTQYF
TRBJ2-3,TRBV28,NA,NA,TGTGCCAGCACCACTGGGAAGGGGCGAAAGACGGCAGATACGCAGTATTTT,CASTTGKGRKTADTQYF
TRBJ2-7,TRBV5-1,few,TRBD2,TGCGCCAGCAGCTTGGTAGCGGGAGTTTACGACGAGCAGTACTTC,CASSLVAGVYDEQYF
TRBJ2-7,TRBV4-1,NA,NA,TGCGCCAGCAGCCAAGACTCCTCACAGAGATACGAGCAGTACTTC,CASSQDSSQRYEQYF
TRBJ1-1,TRBV30,medium-sized,TRBD1,TGTGCCTGGAGCACCGGGACAGGGGTGAACACTGAAGCTTTCTTT,CAWSTGTGVNTEAFF
TRBJ2-3,TRBV11-2,NA,TRBD1,TGTGCCAGCAGCCCCGGAACGGTCAGGGGGTCGTATTTT,CASSPGTVRGSYF
TRBJ2-7,TRBV7-9,NA,TRBD2,TGTGCCAGCAGCCCAACTCAGGGACTAGCGGCCTACGAGCAGTACTTC,CASSPTQGLAAYEQYF
TRBJ2-5,TRBV11-3,NA,TRBD1,TGTGCCAGCAGCTTATCCGTCTGGGGACAGGGACAAGAGACCCAGTACTTC,CASSLSVWGQGQETQYF
TRBJ1-2,TRBV7-2,NA,TRBD1,TGTGCCAGCAGCTTATACACACAGGGGCCGTATGGCTACACCTTC,CASSLYTQGPYGYTF
TRBJ1-2,TRBV4-2,few,TRBD1,TGTGCCAGCAGCCTCATCGGACAGGGGGCGATTAACTATGGCTACACCTTC,CASSLIGQGAINYGYTF
TRBJ1-1,TRBV6-5,NA,NA,TGTGCCAGCAGTAGGAGCACTGAAGCTTTCTTT,CASSRSTEAFF
TRBJ1-2,TRBV30,few,NA,TGTGCCTGGAGAAGGGGCGGGGGCTACACCTTC,CAWRRGGGYTF
TRBJ2-3,TRBV23-1,NA,NA,TGCGCCAGCAGTCTCACCTCCCCGACCCGGACGGTCACAGATACGCAGTATTTT,CASSLTSPTRTVTDTQYF